This record looks at one T cell receptor (beta chain) sequence and its context. The data stem from a study of Ad26.COV2.S vaccination and SARS-CoV-2 variants. V trimming: 2 bases; J trimming: 5 bases; junction bases outside the gene matches: 10. The CDR3 is 18 residues long. Looked up from germline, CDR1 is SGHTA and CDR2 is FQGNSA. Indicated treatment: 15 to 20 received Ad26.COV2.S at low or high dose, single or two shots; roughly five received placebo; per-sample allocation not given. Sampling occurred on day 63 after the first vaccine or placebo injection. Repertoires were generated with immunoSEQ multiplex PCR, while TCRdb's copy carries only in-frame clones and drops some. Here the sample spans some 520,000 clones, approximately 90% being singletons.

The receptor comes from a person aged 18-60 years who received the Ad26.COV2.S COVID-19 vaccine or a placebo. The specimen comprised peripheral blood, sampled in a trial of Ad26.COV2.S vaccine versus placebo. This rearrangement joins TRBV7-2 to TRBJ2-2, with TRBD2 identical over 11 bases. The DNA for the CDR3 is TGTGCCAGCAGCTTAATCGGGACTAGCGGATGGAAAACCGGGGAGCTGTTTTTT. This sequence encodes CASSLIGTSGWKTGELFF.